This TCR beta chain is from a study of blood T cell repertoires in COVID-19. TCRdb's table, derived via immunoSEQ multiplex PCR, lists solely in-frame clones and lacks some. Of roughly 260,000 clones listed, approximately 86% were seen once; the top ten hold roughly 9.8%. V lost 4 bases and J lost 4, with 4 bases in between. CDR1 and CDR2 from the germline V gene are LNHDA and SQIVND (reference sequence). The CDR3 sequence is 11 residues long. The chain uses TRBV19 and TRBJ1-1; D gene uncertain. The TCR was taken from a middle-aged man who had recovered from COVID-19. Sequencing was performed on peripheral blood. As DNA, the CDR3 is TGTGCCAGTAGTAAGAGCACTGAAGCTTTCTTT. This codes for CASSKSTEAFF.